The entry below gives a single T cell receptor (beta chain) sequence along with its context. Antigen specificity is unknown. This entry is derived from a study of cytomegalovirus exposure and HLA in healthy donors. Broader study findings: TCR beta chains numbering 164 were designated cytomegalovirus-associated.

Germline V gene data show CDR1 as SGHAT and CDR2 as FQNNGV. CDR3 size: 14 residues. V was shortened by 3 bases and J by 0 bases, with 7 bases between the two germline ends. Amplification used 60 Vbeta primers and 13 Jbeta primers. TCRdb keeps only in-frame clones here, not all; method: immunoSEQ multiplex PCR. Of some 200,000 clones in the sample, approximately 82% were seen once. The source is a man between 18 and 29 years old in good health and CMV-seronegative. The V call is TRBV11-2, the J call TRBJ2-3; D may be TRBD2 (5 bases). Material: PBMCs. The CDR3 bases are TGTGCCAGCAGCTTGACGGGAAGCACAGATACGCAGTATTTT. Its protein is CASSLTGSTDTQYF.